These 26 T cell receptor beta chains share one sample of origin, sequenced in a study of PD-1 blockade in classical Hodgkin lymphoma. The method was immunoSEQ multiplex PCR; TCRdb's version includes in-frame clones alone and lacks a portion of them. The table lists thousands of clones, 60% to 85% of them singletons, with approximately 35% in the top ten. All patients relapsed after autologous stem cell transplantation, and brentuximab vedotin exposure varied. The specimen comprised peripheral blood mononuclear cells (PBMCs), sampled before the second cycle of nivolumab. These receptors were taken from a human donor with classical Hodgkin lymphoma.

The V and J genes are TRBV30 and TRBJ2-7; D call uncertain. V was clipped by 5 bases and J by 0 bases, with 14 bases between them. This CDR3 has 14 amino acids. In germline, CDR1 is GTSNPN, CDR2 SVGIG (reference sequence). The CDR3 bases are TGTGCCTGGTTAAGGCCACCCCCCTCCTACGAGCAGTACTTC. Translation: CAWLRPPPSYEQYF.

This chain uses TRBV15 with TRBJ2-5, with D tentatively TRBD1 (5 bases). The CDR3 consists of 13 residues. V shed 2 bases and J shed 5 bases, with 9 bases lying between them. CDR1 and CDR2 (germline): LNHNV, YYDKDF (reference sequence). The CDR3 is CATSRTAGETQYF. The CDR3 DNA is TGTGCCACCAGCAGAACCGCAGGGGAGACCCAGTACTTC.

The chain employs TRBV14 and TRBJ2-7; D unresolved. Per germline, CDR1 SGHDN and CDR2 FVKESK. Trimming pared 2 bases from V and 3 bases from J, leaving 5 bases between. CDR3 length: 12 amino acids. This CDR3 reads CASSQMYYEQYF. The CDR3 bases are TGTGCCAGCAGCCAAATGTACTACGAGCAGTACTTC.

The V call is TRBV11-1, the J call TRBJ2-1; either TRBD1 or TRBD2 may fit D (5 bases each). CDR1 and CDR2 from the germline V gene are SGHAT and FQDESV (reference sequence). This CDR3 is 14 amino acids long. Trimming stripped 5 bases from V and 12 bases from J, with 20 bases between. This CDR3 is CASSLRDPPDRQFF. The CDR3 bases are TGTGCCAGCAGCCTCCGGGACCCCCCCGATAGGCAGTTCTTC.

The chain combines TRBV7-2 with TRBJ2-1; no clear D. Germline V gene sequence: CDR1 SGHTA, CDR2 FQGNSA. The CDR3 is made up of 14 amino acids. Trimming removed 2 bases at V and 5 bases at J, with 10 bases between. The CDR3 nucleotides read TGTGCCAGCAGCTTAAGGTGGGAAGACAATGAGCAGTTCTTC. Residues: CASSLRWEDNEQFF.

Points on this clone: Germline is not matched at one junction end, which may reflect a read error. The chain joins TRBV7-7 to TRBJ2-3; 10 positions agree with TRBD1. The CDR3 runs 16 residues. The germline V gene encodes CDR1 SSHAT and CDR2 FNYEAQ (reference sequence). CDR3 loop: CASSQFGTGETDTQYF. DNA of the CDR3: TGTGCTAGCAGCCAGTTTGGGACAGGGGAAACAGATACGCAGTATTTT.

The CDR3 protein is CASMGLAGVGYIQYF. The CDR3 DNA reads TGTGCCAGTATGGGTTTAGCGGGAGTGGGGTACATTCAGTACTTC. The V call is TRBV19, the J call TRBJ2-4, with 9 bases that match TRBD2. Germline V gene data show CDR1 as LNHDA and CDR2 as SQIVND (reference sequence). V was pared by 7 bases and J by 8 bases, with 12 bases of the junction left unmatched. This CDR3 comprises 15 residues. Combining the CDR3 with reference TRBV19 and TRBJ2-4 gives the whole variable domain DGGITQSPKYLFRKEGQNVTLSCEQNLNHDAMYWYRQDPGQGLRLIYYSQIVNDFQKGDIAEGYSVSREKKESFPLTVTSAQKNPTAFYLCASMGLAGVGYIQYFGAGTRLSVL.

The rearrangement links TRBV28 to TRBJ1-6; TRBD1 aligns across 7 bases. Looked up from germline, CDR1 is MDHEN and CDR2 is SYDVKM. CDR3 length equals 15 residues. V was clipped by 3 bases and J by 7 bases; unmatched bases: 6. CDR3 in DNA: TGTGCCAGCAGTTTTACGGGACAGCGCAATTCACCCCTCCACTTT. This encodes CASSFTGQRNSPLHF.

Here the CDR3 reads CASSKISVSPYNEQFF. CDR3 DNA: TGTGCCAGCAGTAAGATATCGGTTTCCCCCTACAATGAGCAGTTCTTC. The genes are TRBV6-7 and TRBJ2-1; D remains unclear. TRBV6-7 is given ORF status, its function remaining uncertain. Trimming took off 5 bases at V and 2 bases at J, with 16 bases between the two ends. The CDR3 loop spans 16 amino acids.

The chain uses TRBV4-3 and TRBJ1-4, with TRBD1 matching 9 bases. The CDR3 length is 18 residues. From germline, CDR1 is LGHNA and CDR2 YSLEER. Losses at the gene ends were 0 bases for V and 0 bases for J; bases not matched to a gene: 5. Here the CDR3 DNA reads TGCGCCAGCAGCCAAGATTGGACAGGGGACGCAACTAATGAAAAACTGTTTTTT. Translating gives CASSQDWTGDATNEKLFF.

The V call is TRBV9, the J call TRBJ1-6, with D possibly being TRBD1 (5 bases). Looked up from germline, CDR1 is SGDLS and CDR2 is YYNGEE. The CDR3 has 13 amino acids. V lost 4 bases to trimming and J lost 7 bases, with 9 bases between them. CDR3 loop: CASSSRGNSPLHF. The CDR3 nucleotides read TGTGCCAGCAGCTCCCGGGGCAATTCACCCCTCCACTTT.

CDR3 residues: CASSERRLANEQFF. CDR3 sequence (DNA): TGTGCCAGCAGCGAACGAAGACTAGCCAATGAGCAGTTCTTC. This sequence joins TRBV11-3 and TRBJ2-1, with 7 bases identical to TRBD2. The CDR3 is made up of 14 amino acids. V lost 5 bases, J lost 6 bases, and 7 bases stayed unmatched. Germline V gene sequence: CDR1 SGHNT, CDR2 YENEEA.

V and J are TRBV28 and TRBJ1-1, with D unclear. The CDR3 extends over 13 amino acids. V lost 6 bases and J 1 base, leaving 9 bases between the germline ends. Germline-derived CDR1 and CDR2 are MDHEN and SYDVKM. The CDR3 region is CASRWTRNTEAFF. The CDR3 nucleotides read TGTGCCAGCAGGTGGACGAGGAACACTGAAGCTTTCTTT.

This chain uses TRBV27 with TRBJ2-1; D might be TRBD1 or TRBD2, each matching 5 bases. The V end was cut by 6 bases, the J end by 5 bases, with 14 bases between. Germline lookup yields CDR1 MNHEY and CDR2 SMNVEV (reference sequence). The CDR3 is made up of 14 amino acids. DNA of the CDR3: TGTGCCAGCAGCACACGGGACCACAACAATGAGCAGTTCTTC. It specifies CASSTRDHNNEQFF.

J is TRBJ1-2 and V is TRBV28; 10 bases are a match to TRBD1. Germline V gives CDR1 MDHEN, CDR2 SYDVKM. The V and J ends lost 7 bases and 4 bases, in that order; junction bases with no gene match: 15. The CDR3 contains 17 residues. The CDR3 protein is CASTPGTGARLLYGYTF. In DNA form, the CDR3 reads TGTGCCAGCACCCCCGGGACAGGGGCCCGCTTACTCTATGGCTACACCTTC.

This sequence joins TRBV4-3 and TRBJ1-2, with TRBD1 matching 8 bases. Trimming at V came to 1 base and at J to 2 bases, leaving 3 bases not matched to a gene. The CDR3 runs to 15 residues. The germline gives CDR1 LGHNA, CDR2 YSLEER. The CDR3 loop is CASSQVRGLNYGYTF. As DNA, the CDR3 is TGCGCCAGCAGCCAAGTCAGGGGGCTCAACTATGGCTACACCTTC.

Here the CDR3 reads CASSSITGTGGDGYTF. CDR3 DNA sequence: TGTGCCAGCAGTTCCATAACCGGGACAGGGGGCGATGGCTACACCTTC. The V call is TRBV27, the J call TRBJ1-2, with 12 bases aligning to TRBD1. The CDR3 extends over 16 amino acids. V shed 4 bases, J shed 6 bases, and the junction held 9 bases outside the gene matches. Germline V gene sequence: CDR1 MNHEY, CDR2 SMNVEV (reference sequence).

This chain connects TRBV10-3 to TRBJ2-2; a weak D match, TRBD2 (6 bases). CDR3 size: 16 residues. V was trimmed by 0 bases and J by 1 base, leaving 9 bases between them. Germline CDR1 is ENHRY and CDR2 is SYGVKD. CDR3 region: CAISESGGVNTGELFF. The CDR3 nucleotides are TGTGCCATCAGTGAGTCGGGCGGGGTGAACACCGGGGAGCTGTTTTTT.

The chain joins TRBV7-6 to TRBJ1-3; D is perhaps TRBD1 (5 bases). CDR3 length equals 16 residues. Germline CDR1 reads SGHVS; CDR2 reads FNYEAQ. Trimming pared 5 bases from V and 0 bases from J, leaving 14 bases between. The DNA for the CDR3 is TGTGCCAGCAGCATGCTAACAGGAGACTCTGGAAACACCATATATTTT. Its translation is CASSMLTGDSGNTIYF.

The rearrangement links TRBV7-8 to TRBJ1-6, with 7 bases that match TRBD1. Trimming removed 1 base from V and 7 bases from J; junction bases left unmatched: 1. Germline lookup yields CDR1 SGHVS and CDR2 FQNEAQ. The CDR3 is made up of 14 amino acids. CDR3 in amino acids: CASSLGDRNSPLHF. The CDR3 nucleotides read TGTGCCAGCAGCTTAGGGGACAGAAATTCACCCCTCCACTTT.

The rearrangement uses TRBV2 and TRBJ1-5; unclear D gene. The ends were cut back, 2 bases at V and 0 bases at J, with 8 bases in the middle. Germline loops: CDR1 SNHLY, CDR2 FYNNEI. CDR3 size: 15 residues. The CDR3 spells CASSEQTVSNQPQHF. The CDR3 DNA reads as TGTGCCAGCAGTGAACAAACGGTTAGCAATCAGCCCCAGCATTTT.

This clone occurred a few times. V is TRBV9 and J is TRBJ1-6; D is undetermined. Deletions cut 2 bases from V and 6 bases from J, with 6 bases between. The CDR3 has 13 amino acids. Germline CDR1 is SGDLS and CDR2 is YYNGEE. The DNA for the CDR3 is TGTGCCAGCAGCGTCGGGTTTAATTCACCCCTCCACTTT. It encodes CASSVGFNSPLHF.

Only a few counts were recorded for this clone. The CDR3 here is CASATGRWSEAFF. The CDR3 DNA sequence: TGTGCCAGCGCCACAGGGAGGTGGTCTGAAGCTTTCTTT. The chain couples TRBV9 to TRBJ1-1; possible D gene TRBD1, 6 bases. Germline CDR1 reads SGDLS; CDR2 reads YYNGEE. V was pared by 7 bases and J by 6 bases, with 16 bases between. This CDR3 spans 13 amino acids.

This clone has a handful of counts. V usage is TRBV28 and J usage is TRBJ2-7, with 9 bases fitting TRBD1. From germline, CDR1 is MDHEN and CDR2 SYDVKM. Trimming cost V 3 bases and J 3 bases; bases outside gene matches: 6. The CDR3 consists of 15 residues. CDR3 loop: CASSLDRGGIYEQYF. The CDR3 DNA reads TGTGCCAGCAGTTTGGACAGGGGTGGGATCTACGAGCAGTACTTC. The whole variable domain, filled in from reference TRBV28 and TRBJ2-7, reads DVKVTQSSRYLVKRTGEKVFLECVQDMDHENMFWYRQDPGLGLRLIYFSYDVKMKEKGDIPEGYSVSREKKERFSLILESASTNQTSMYLCASSLDRGGIYEQYFGPGTRLTVT.

The chain links TRBV27 to TRBJ2-3; 11 positions agree with TRBD2. The V segment lost 6 bases and the J segment 2 bases; nucleotides outside the gene matches: 7. CDR3 length: 16 amino acids. CDR1 is MNHEY and CDR2 is SMNVEV in the germline V gene (reference sequence). CDR3 sequence (DNA): TGTGCCAGCAGCCGCGGGACTAGCGGACTCACAGATACGCAGTATTTT. This codes for CASSRGTSGLTDTQYF.

The chain recombines TRBV2 with TRBJ1-2; D is ambiguous. The CDR3 length is 13 residues. The V end was cut by 8 bases, the J end by 0 bases, with 10 bases between. The germline V gene has CDR1 SNHLY and CDR2 FYNNEI. The CDR3 here is CASLRNTNYGYTF. DNA of the CDR3: TGTGCCAGCCTCAGAAACACTAACTATGGCTACACCTTC.